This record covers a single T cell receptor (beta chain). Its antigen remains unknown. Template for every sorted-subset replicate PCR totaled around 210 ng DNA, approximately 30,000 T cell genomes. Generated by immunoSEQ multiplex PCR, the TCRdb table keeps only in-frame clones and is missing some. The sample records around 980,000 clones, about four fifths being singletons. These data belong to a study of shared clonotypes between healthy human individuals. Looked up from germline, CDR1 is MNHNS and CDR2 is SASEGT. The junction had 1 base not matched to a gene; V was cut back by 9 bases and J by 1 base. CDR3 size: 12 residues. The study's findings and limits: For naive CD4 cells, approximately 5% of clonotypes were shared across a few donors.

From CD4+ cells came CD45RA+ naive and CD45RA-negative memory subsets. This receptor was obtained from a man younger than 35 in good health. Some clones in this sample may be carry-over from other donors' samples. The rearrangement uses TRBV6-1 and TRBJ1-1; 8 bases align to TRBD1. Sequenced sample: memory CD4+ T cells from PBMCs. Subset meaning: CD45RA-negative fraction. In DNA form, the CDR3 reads TGTGCCAGTGACAGGGGGAACACTGAAGCTTTCTTT. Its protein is CASDRGNTEAFF.